This record looks at one TCR beta chain sequence and its context. Its target is unknown. The germline and genes are mouse ones. The CDR3 extends 4 residues past the end of the read, so its final part is completed from the germline J gene. V lost 0 bases and J lost 0, with 12 bases in between. This CDR3 contains 16 residues. Germline values: CDR1 NNHNN, CDR2 SYGAGS (reference sequence). The data stem from a study of CD8+ T cells in alopecia areata. About the research overall: Female C3H/HeJ recipients aged roughly 6-10 weeks got skin from C3H/HeJ graft donors aged roughly 6-12 months that had spontaneous alopecia. Study results and limitations: TCRs were shared less clearly across patients than in mice, possibly for HLA-related reasons.

RNA, once extracted, was reverse transcribed into cDNA for use as the sequencing template. Sequencing was performed with immunoSEQ multiplex PCR; in TCRdb, only in-frame clones are kept and a portion is missing. The sample holds more than 250,000 clones, and no clone turns up only once. CD4, CD8alpha, NKG2D, NKG2ACE and other markers were used to sort pooled cutaneous lymph node cells. The gene calls are TRBV13-2 and TRBJ1-2; D perhaps matches TRBD1 (5 bases). Sequencing was carried out using CD4+ T cells sorted from a lymph node. The sequence was collected from a C3H/HeJ mouse with alopecia areata. The mouse line has the MHC haplotype H2-k. The CDR3 spells CASGDAWGGANSDYTF. The CDR3 bases that were read are TGTGCCAGCGGTGATGCGTGGGGGGGTGCAAACTCC.